This entry is about one TCR beta chain. The antigen is unknown. This sample is part of a study of OX40 agonist ivuxolimab in advanced cancers. Background on the study: Of mixed ages from about 20 to 80 and averaging roughly 66 years, the group was 65% to 85% male. People who had prior anti-PD-1, anti-PD-L1 or anti-CTLA-4 therapy could take part, and roughly 40% had some. A partial response was reached by three patients: one with hepatocellular carcinoma and two with cutaneous melanoma.

Broader study findings: Some nonresponders additionally presented with little normalized T-cell clonal expansion.

Profiled with immunoSEQ multiplex PCR; TCRdb holds only in-frame clones, not every one. The repertoire holds about 80,000 clones, with almost 85% as singletons. From germline, CDR1 is MNHEY and CDR2 SMNVEV (reference sequence). The CDR3 sequence is 15 residues long. V lost 5 bases, J lost 11 bases, and 24 bases lay in between. This clonotype was sampled from an adult with an advanced solid tumor such as melanoma, head and neck, liver or kidney cancer. V is TRBV27 and J is TRBJ2-5; the D is unclear. The source was CD4+ or CD8+ T cells sorted from blood, collected in a trial of the OX40 agonist ivuxolimab. Here the CDR3 reads CASSPTPGVTISQYF. DNA of the CDR3: TGTGCCAGCAGTCCCACCCCGGGCGTCACCATATCTCAGTACTTC.